Below, 14 T cell receptor beta chains from the same sample are listed, as sequenced in a study of T-cell memory formation after mild COVID-19. TCRdb re-derived calls from the 5' RACE reads in MiXCR, one entry per CDR3 protein. The sample carries about 140,000 distinct CDR3 sequences, roughly 6.2% recorded once. Sequenced input: PBMCs or a T cell subset sorted from them (not recorded which). These receptors were collected from an adult woman who had mild COVID-19 (a few samples of this study predate the infection). Cell type and time point are not known.

The sample holds many counts of this clonotype. The chain combines TRBV7-9 with TRBJ2-3; no clear D gene. The CDR3 has 14 residues. Trimming removed 5 bases from V and 3 bases from J, with 12 bases in between. Germline loops: CDR1 SEHNR, CDR2 FQNEAQ (reference sequence). CDR3 in DNA: TGTGCCAGCAGCCTCCCGGGTAGAACAGATACGCAGTATTTT. Translation: CASSLPGRTDTQYF. Full variable domain (remainder filled in from reference TRBV7-9 and TRBJ2-3): DTGVSQNPRHKITKRGQNVTFRCDPISEHNRLYWYRQTLGQGPEFLTYFQNEAQLEKSRLLSDRFSAERPKGSFSTLEIQRTEQGDSAMYLCASSLPGRTDTQYFGPGTRLTVL.

This clonotype was seen many times. V is TRBV29-1 and J is TRBJ2-7, with TRBD1 matching 7 bases. Trimming took 5 bases from V and 2 from J; bases not matched to a gene: 9. This CDR3 region has 14 residues. Germline values: CDR1 SQVTM, CDR2 ANQGSEA. For the CDR3, the DNA is TGCAGCGTTTTTGACCCGGGACAGACCTACGAGCAGTACTTC. The encoded protein is CSVFDPGQTYEQYF.

This clonotype was picked up a small number of times. The chain employs TRBV7-6 and TRBJ2-2; D may match TRBD1 or TRBD2 (5 bases each). Trimming cost V 1 base and J 6 bases, with 9 bases left between them. The germline gives CDR1 SGHVS, CDR2 FNYEAQ. This CDR3 has 14 residues. The CDR3 loop reads CASSLVRGAGELFF. The DNA for the CDR3 is TGTGCCAGCAGCTTAGTTAGAGGGGCCGGGGAGCTGTTTTTT.

This clonotype was picked up many times. This chain uses TRBV9 with TRBJ2-7; D possibly corresponds to TRBD2 (6 bases). This CDR3 comprises 16 residues. Germline assignment: CDR1 SGDLS and CDR2 YYNGEE. V was trimmed by 4 bases and J by 3 bases, leaving 20 bases between them. CDR3: CASSPGGTKGIYEQYF. As DNA, the CDR3 is TGTGCCAGCAGCCCAGGAGGGACGAAAGGGATCTACGAGCAGTACTTC.

The table lists this clonotype with a few counts. A much more abundant neighbour one base away suggests this may be a read error. The V and J genes are TRBV6-2 or TRBV6-3 and TRBJ2-1; TRBD2 matches 12 bases. The germline V gene has CDR1 MNHEY and CDR2 SVGEGT. This CDR3 is built from 15 residues. V lost 6 bases, J lost 2 bases, and 2 bases stayed unmatched. CDR3 in DNA: TGTGCCAGCAGCCGGACTAGCGGGGCCTACAATGAGCAGTTCTTC. Its translation is CASSRTSGAYNEQFF.

Only a few counts were recorded for this clonotype. This chain connects TRBV29-1 to TRBJ2-2, with D possibly matching TRBD1 (7 bases). V was cut by 0 bases and J by 5 bases, with 13 bases left in between. This CDR3 has 15 residues. CDR1 is SQVTM, CDR2 ANQGSEA, per germline. The CDR3 nucleotides are TGCAGCGTTGAAGATTGGCAGGGGGGTACCGGGGAGCTGTTTTTT. Its translation is CSVEDWQGGTGELFF.

The J gene is TRBJ1-4, the V gene TRBV12-3 or TRBV12-4; tentative D call: TRBD1 (5 bases). The V and J ends lost 3 bases and 13 bases respectively, with 24 bases between them. The CDR3 runs to 16 residues. Written as DNA, the CDR3 is TGTGCCAGCAGTTTCACTGGGGACCGGATAATGAAGGGACTGTTTTTT. Its protein is CASSFTGDRIMKGLFF.

The table lists this clonotype with many counts. The chain is built from TRBV7-3 and TRBJ1-2; weak D call: TRBD1 (6 bases). Looked up from germline, CDR1 is SGHTA and CDR2 is FQGTGA. V was pared by 5 bases and J by 3 bases, with 16 bases between. The CDR3 is 15 amino acids. The CDR3 sequence: CASSPGGRQDYGYTF. CDR3 nucleotide sequence: TGTGCCAGCAGCCCCGGAGGGAGACAGGACTATGGCTACACCTTC.

This clonotype was recorded many times. This chain connects TRBV7-9 to TRBJ2-7, with a possible D match to TRBD1 (6 bases). CDR3 length equals 15 residues. Trimming removed 6 bases at V and 3 bases at J, with 18 bases between. Germline V gene data show CDR1 as SEHNR and CDR2 as FQNEAQ (reference sequence). CDR3 protein: CASRPVGGHGYEQYF. As DNA, the CDR3 is TGTGCCAGCAGGCCAGTAGGGGGACACGGCTACGAGCAGTACTTC.

This clonotype was counted at least ten times. The chain recombines TRBV11-2 with TRBJ2-1, with D perhaps assigned TRBD1 or TRBD2 (7 bases each). The germline V and J ends were trimmed by 8 bases and 6 bases, with 23 bases remaining between them. Germline V gives CDR1 SGHAT, CDR2 FQNNGV. The CDR3 runs 16 residues. CDR3 DNA sequence: TGTGCCAGCCGACGGCAGGGGGGGCAGGGGATCAATGAGCAGTTCTTC. This translates into CASRRQGGQGINEQFF.

This clonotype showed up just a few times. The J gene is TRBJ2-7, the V gene TRBV6-5; TRBD1 aligns across 9 bases. The CDR3 totals 16 residues. Unmatched junction bases numbered 12, after V lost 3 bases and J lost 6 bases. The germline CDR1 and CDR2 sequences are MNHEY and SVGAGI. CDR3 loop: CASSYPGTGSGAEQYF. CDR3 in DNA: TGTGCCAGCAGTTATCCCGGGACAGGGAGCGGGGCCGAGCAGTACTTC.

At least ten counts were recorded for this clonotype. The CDR3 loop is CASSYRGSSYEQYF. In nucleotides, the CDR3 is TGCGCCAGCAGCTACAGGGGGAGTTCCTACGAGCAGTACTTC. The chain has TRBV5-1 and TRBJ2-7, with TRBD1 identical over 8 bases. Germline values: CDR1 SGHRS, CDR2 YFSETQ. V was clipped by 3 bases and J by 1 base; unmatched bases: 3. The length of the CDR3 is 14 residues.

This clonotype was seen repeatedly, ten times or more. The rearrangement links TRBV4-3 to TRBJ2-1; TRBD2 agrees at 9 bases. The junction had 8 bases not matched to a gene; V was cut back by 3 bases and J by 8 bases. The CDR3 totals 15 residues. Germline CDR1 reads LGHNA; CDR2 reads YSLEER. The CDR3 is CASSHRGLAGDEQFF. The CDR3 coding sequence is TGCGCCAGCAGCCATAGGGGACTAGCAGGAGATGAGCAGTTCTTC.

About this clonotype: A much more abundant neighbour one base away suggests this may be a read error. The chain joins TRBV5-5 to TRBJ1-6, with TRBD1 identical over 7 bases. Germline V lookup: CDR1 SGHKS, CDR2 YYEKEE (reference sequence). The CDR3 has 13 amino acids. In nucleotides, the CDR3 is TGTGCCAGCAACAGGGGCCCGGCCTCACCCCCCCACTTT. Its protein product is CASNRGPASPPHF.